The 7 T cell receptor beta chains presented below share a single source sample, sequenced in a study of cytomegalovirus exposure and HLA in healthy donors. Primers included in the PCR were 60 Vbeta and 13 Jbeta primers. Repertoires were generated with immunoSEQ multiplex PCR, while TCRdb's copy carries only in-frame clones and drops some. The sample has roughly 100,000 clones; over 70% are singletons. The sample was PBMCs. Receptor source: a female donor in good health and CMV-seronegative.

V is TRBV5-4 and J is TRBJ2-1; 8 bases are shared with TRBD1. The germline gives CDR1 SGHNT, CDR2 YYREEE (reference sequence). With V trimmed by 5 bases and J by 12 bases, 7 bases remained unmatched. This CDR3 is built from 12 residues. The CDR3 region is CASSLTGTGQFF. CDR3 coding DNA: TGTGCCAGCAGTTTAACCGGGACAGGGCAGTTCTTC.

This clone was observed a handful of times. The chain carries TRBV7-8 and TRBJ1-4; unclear D gene. Germline CDR1 and CDR2: SGHVS and FQNEAQ. The CDR3 extends over 13 amino acids. V lost 1 base and J lost 5, with 5 bases in between. CDR3 sequence: CASSLGRNEKLFF. The CDR3 coding sequence is TGTGCCAGCAGCTTAGGGCGGAATGAAAAACTGTTTTTT. The complete variable domain, with remaining parts taken from reference TRBV7-8 and TRBJ1-4, reads GAGVSQSPRYKVAKRGQDVALRCDPISGHVSLFWYQQALGQGPEFLTYFQNEAQLDKSGLPSDRFFAERPEGSVSTLKIQRTQQEDSAVYLCASSLGRNEKLFFGSGTQLSVL.

J is TRBJ1-1 and V is TRBV4-1, with a possible D match to TRBD1 (5 bases). The V gene lost 1 base and the J gene lost 0 bases, with 12 bases spanning the gap. Germline CDR1 MGHRA, CDR2 YSYEKL. This CDR3 is 16 amino acids long. CDR3 sequence reads: CASSQGQGRLNTEAFF. CDR3 bases: TGCGCCAGCAGCCAAGGGCAGGGTCGCCTGAACACTGAAGCTTTCTTT.

The chain combines TRBV11-3 with TRBJ2-3; the D gene is possibly TRBD2 (6 bases). In germline, CDR1 is SGHNT, CDR2 YENEEA. The CDR3 sequence is 16 residues long. The V end lost 6 bases, the J end lost 0 bases, and 16 bases lay between the germline ends. Written as DNA, the CDR3 is TGTGCCAGCAGGTTTCATGGCGGGGCTAGCACAGATACGCAGTATTTT. Amino acid sequence: CASRFHGGASTDTQYF.

This chain links TRBV6-1 with TRBJ2-1, with TRBD2 identical over 8 bases. J lost 3 bases, V lost 4 bases, and 5 bases had no gene match. Germline CDR1 and CDR2: MNHNS and SASEGT. There are 15 residues in the CDR3. The DNA of the CDR3 is TGTGCCAGCAGTGTATCAAGCGGGGGCTACAATGAGCAGTTCTTC. Its protein product is CASSVSSGGYNEQFF.

This rearrangement joins TRBV19 to TRBJ2-2; D might be TRBD1 (5 bases). Germline CDR1 is LNHDA and CDR2 is SQIVND (reference sequence). This CDR3 is 16 amino acids long. V lost 0 bases, J lost 6 bases, and 14 bases lay in between. Here the CDR3 reads CASSIDFIIRAGELFF. The CDR3 DNA reads TGTGCCAGTAGTATAGATTTCATTATCAGGGCCGGGGAGCTGTTTTTT.

DNA for the CDR3: TGCGCCAGCAGCCAATCCATCAGGGCGAGCTCCTACAATGAGCAGTTCTTC. It encodes CASSQSIRASSYNEQFF. The rearrangement joins TRBV4-1 to TRBJ2-1; TRBD1 might be the D (5 bases). Per germline, CDR1 MGHRA and CDR2 YSYEKL. Trimming pared 2 bases from V and 0 bases from J, leaving 14 bases between. The CDR3 runs 17 residues.